The 10 T cell receptor beta chains listed next were all sequenced from one sample in a study of shared clonotypes between healthy human individuals. Here immunoSEQ multiplex PCR was the method, and the copy in TCRdb shows in-frame clones only, minus some. The sample holds some 500,000 clones, about 74% seen once. The sequencing sample was made of PBMCs. Receptors originate from a woman between 35 and 50 years old in good health. Some clones in this sample may be carry-over from other donors' samples.

The chain links TRBV27 to TRBJ2-1, with D possibly being TRBD1 (5 bases). Germline V gives CDR1 MNHEY, CDR2 SMNVEV (reference sequence). The CDR3 covers 13 residues. The germline V and J ends were trimmed by 5 bases and 5 bases, with 10 bases remaining between them. In nucleotides, the CDR3 is TGTGCCAGCAGTGTCGACAGCAACAATGAGCAGTTCTTC. It specifies CASSVDSNNEQFF.

V and J are TRBV11-2 and TRBJ2-5; 8 positions agree with TRBD1. CDR1 is SGHAT, CDR2 FQNNGV, per germline. Germline trimming cut 7 bases from V and 4 bases from J; bases unmatched to any gene: 8. The CDR3 has 14 residues. The CDR3 reads CASNWDRQGETQYF. In nucleotides, the CDR3 is TGTGCCAGCAACTGGGACAGGCAAGGAGAGACCCAGTACTTC.

V and J are TRBV7-2 and TRBJ2-7; 11 positions agree with TRBD2. CDR1 and CDR2 from the germline V gene are SGHTA and FQGNSA. V gave up 5 bases and J gave up 3 bases; unmatched junction bases: 9. The CDR3 contains 16 residues. The CDR3 DNA reads as TGTGCCAGCAGCAGCAGACTAGCGGGACTGAGCTACGAGCAGTACTTC. Translating it yields CASSSRLAGLSYEQYF.

The chain carries TRBV28 and TRBJ2-7; the D is unclear. CDR3 size: 12 residues. Trimming cost V 6 bases and J 3 bases, with 9 bases left between them. Germline loops: CDR1 MDHEN, CDR2 SYDVKM. The CDR3 DNA follows: TGTGCCAGCAGCTCAGCAAACTACGAGCAGTACTTC. Encoded protein: CASSSANYEQYF.

As to this clone: This is likely an artifact of a read error, given a far larger clone one base away. This chain links TRBV30 with TRBJ2-5; possible D gene TRBD2, 5 bases. This CDR3 spans 13 amino acids. Germline V gene data show CDR1 as GTSNPN and CDR2 as SVGIG (reference sequence). V lost 1 base to trimming and J lost 4 bases, with 10 bases between them. CDR3 protein: CAWSGASLETQYF. Written as DNA, the CDR3 is TGTGCCTGGAGTGGAGCTAGCCTAGAGACCCAGTACTTC.

CDR3 sequence: CASSVAWVDNEQFF. DNA of the CDR3: TGTGCCAGCAGCGTAGCTTGGGTGGACAATGAGCAGTTCTTC. The chain uses TRBV9 and TRBJ2-1, with unresolved D. CDR1 SGDLS and CDR2 YYNGEE come from the germline V gene. Trimming pared 0 bases from V and 5 bases from J, leaving 9 bases between. The CDR3 length is 14 residues.

The rearrangement uses TRBV11-2 and TRBJ2-7; TRBD1 aligns across 7 bases. The germline V gene has CDR1 SGHAT and CDR2 FQNNGV. This CDR3 contains 15 residues. Trimming cost V 0 bases and J 3 bases; bases outside gene matches: 5. The CDR3 loop reads CASSLESTGYYEQYF. The CDR3 region has the DNA TGTGCCAGCAGCTTAGAATCGACAGGGTACTACGAGCAGTACTTC.

The chain combines TRBV5-1 with TRBJ2-3, with 8 nucleotides matching TRBD2. The V gene's germline CDR1 is SGHRS and CDR2 YFSETQ. The CDR3 is made up of 15 amino acids. Unmatched junction bases numbered 6, after V lost 4 bases and J lost 2 bases. The CDR3 DNA sequence: TGCGCCAGCAGCCTGAGCGGGAGTGACACAGATACGCAGTATTTT. Protein sequence: CASSLSGSDTDTQYF.

The chain has TRBV6-1 and TRBJ2-3, with 10 bases fitting TRBD1. V lost 1 base, J lost 3 bases, and 10 bases stayed unmatched. The CDR3 is 18 amino acids. Germline CDR1 reads MNHNS; CDR2 reads SASEGT. Here the CDR3 reads CASSEGLFGTGVTDTQYF. In nucleotides, the CDR3 is TGTGCCAGCAGTGAAGGACTGTTCGGGACAGGGGTGACAGATACGCAGTATTTT.

There are a few counts of this clone. V and J are TRBV19 and TRBJ2-5; the D call may be TRBD1 or TRBD2 (5 bases each). CDR1 is LNHDA, CDR2 SQIVND, per germline (reference sequence). This CDR3 is 14 amino acids long. With 5 bases removed from V and 2 bases from J, the gap between germline ends came to 12 bases. The CDR3 DNA reads as TGTGCCAGTAGTGCCCGGGACGGTCAAGAGACCCAGTACTTC. This gives the protein CASSARDGQETQYF.